These 25 T cell receptor beta chains came from one sample sequenced in a study of cytomegalovirus exposure and HLA in healthy donors. The PCR was carried out with 60 Vbeta primers and 13 Jbeta primers. The repertoire was sequenced with immunoSEQ multiplex PCR; TCRdb's copy has only in-frame clones and lacks some. The sample carries some 180,000 clones, around 75% recorded once. Sequencing was carried out using PBMCs. The origin of the receptors is a woman aged 30 to 39 in good health and CMV-seronegative.

The V gene is TRBV9, the J gene TRBJ2-6; possibly TRBD2 for D (5 bases). Trimming took off 3 bases at V and 3 bases at J, with 7 bases between the two ends. Germline loops: CDR1 SGDLS, CDR2 YYNGEE. The CDR3 is 14 amino acids. The DNA for the CDR3 is TGTGCCAGCAGCGGAGCGGTTGGGGCCAACGTCCTGACTTTC. Translation gives CASSGAVGANVLTF.

In this sample, this clone turned up once. The genes are TRBV6-5 and TRBJ1-2; 7 positions match TRBD1. The CDR3 loop spans 15 amino acids. V lost 0 bases to trimming and J lost 4 bases; unmatched junction nucleotides: 5. Germline loops: CDR1 MNHEY, CDR2 SVGAGI. CDR3 amino acids: CASSYSTGNFYGYTF. The CDR3, as DNA: TGTGCCAGCAGTTACTCGACAGGGAACTTCTATGGCTACACCTTC.

The chain couples TRBV9 to TRBJ2-1, with 7 bases that match TRBD2. The CDR3 contains 14 residues. Germline loops: CDR1 SGDLS, CDR2 YYNGEE. The V and J ends lost 7 bases and 10 bases, in that order; junction bases with no gene match: 14. DNA for the CDR3: TGTGCCAGCGCCCTCAGAGGGGCCGGGGGGGAGCAGTTCTTC. Translating it yields CASALRGAGGEQFF.

In DNA, the CDR3 is TGTGCCAGCAGTGAGACTGAGACCCAGTACTTC. This codes for CASSETETQYF. V is TRBV25-1 and J is TRBJ2-5, with D hard to call. V shed 3 bases and J shed 5 bases, with 4 bases lying between them. The CDR3 totals 11 residues. CDR1 and CDR2 from the germline V gene are MGHDK and SYGVNS.

This rearrangement joins TRBV27 to TRBJ2-5, with a weak D call TRBD1 (6 bases). V gave up 3 bases and J gave up 5 bases, with 19 bases separating them. The CDR3 runs to 16 residues. CDR1 is MNHEY and CDR2 is SMNVEV in the germline V gene (reference sequence). This CDR3 is CASSLRAAGALETQYF. The CDR3 DNA reads as TGTGCCAGCAGTTTGAGGGCCGCAGGGGCGCTTGAGACCCAGTACTTC.

The rearrangement joins TRBV6-1 to TRBJ1-2; 11 bases are shared with TRBD1. Germline trimming cut 6 bases from V and 3 bases from J; bases unmatched to any gene: 15. The CDR3 consists of 18 residues. From germline, CDR1 is MNHNS and CDR2 SASEGT. The CDR3 DNA is TGTGCCAGCAGGGAACCCGGGACAGGGGGATTTGTGGACTATGGCTACACCTTC. It codes for CASREPGTGGFVDYGYTF.

This clone has more than one count but fewer than ten. The chain has TRBV4-1 and TRBJ2-4, with a weak D call TRBD2 (6 bases). The germline V gene has CDR1 MGHRA and CDR2 YSYEKL. The CDR3 extends over 15 amino acids. Trimming removed 5 bases from V and 6 bases from J, with 17 bases in between. The CDR3 is CASSSGLLGANIQYF. The CDR3 coding sequence is TGCGCCAGCAGCTCGGGACTCCTTGGGGCAAACATTCAGTACTTC.

V usage is TRBV5-1 and J usage is TRBJ2-1, with D perhaps matching TRBD1 (6 bases). Looked up from germline, CDR1 is SGHRS and CDR2 is YFSETQ. The CDR3 runs 15 residues. V was clipped by 1 base and J by 4 bases, with 12 bases between them. This CDR3 reads CASSLMGHSYNEQFF. The CDR3, as DNA: TGCGCCAGCAGCTTGATGGGACACAGTTACAATGAGCAGTTCTTC.

The chain uses TRBV7-2 and TRBJ2-3, with no clear D. The CDR3 consists of 14 residues. Per germline, CDR1 SGHTA and CDR2 FQGNSA. Trimming shortened V by 2 bases and J by 3 bases, and 9 bases separated the two germline ends. This chain's CDR3 is CASSLLFRTDTQYF. The CDR3 coding sequence is TGTGCCAGCAGCTTATTATTTCGGACAGATACGCAGTATTTT.

The CDR3: CASSYAELYNEQFF. CDR3 bases: TGTGCCAGCAGTTACGCGGAGCTCTACAATGAGCAGTTCTTC. V usage is TRBV6-6 and J usage is TRBJ2-1; D not resolved. V lost 2 bases and J lost 3, with 8 bases in between. CDR3 length: 14 amino acids. Per the germline V gene, CDR1 is MNHNY and CDR2 is SVGAGI (reference sequence).

The CDR3 region is CATSRDYNKFYEQYF. CDR3 sequence (DNA): TGTGCCACCAGCAGAGATTATAACAAATTTTACGAGCAGTACTTC. The V call is TRBV15, the J call TRBJ2-7, with unresolved D. The CDR3 covers 15 residues. CDR1 is LNHNV and CDR2 is YYDKDF in the germline V gene (reference sequence). V was shortened by 0 bases and J by 4 bases, with 13 bases between the two germline ends.

V is TRBV7-6 and J is TRBJ2-3, with TRBD2 identical over 10 bases. Germline CDR1 reads SGHVS; CDR2 reads FNYEAQ. The V segment lost 5 bases and the J segment 2 bases; nucleotides outside the gene matches: 4. The CDR3 totals 15 residues. The CDR3 spells CASSRTSGVTDTQYF. DNA of the CDR3: TGTGCCAGCAGCCGTACTAGCGGGGTCACAGATACGCAGTATTTT.

The V call is TRBV6-4, the J call TRBJ2-1, with D unresolved. Looked up from germline, CDR1 is MRHNA and CDR2 is SNTAGT. The V and J ends lost 0 bases and 4 bases respectively, with 7 bases between them. There are 14 residues in the CDR3. CDR3 amino acids: CASSDSAEYNEQFF. The CDR3 nucleotides read TGTGCCAGCAGTGACTCGGCAGAATACAATGAGCAGTTCTTC.

This chain connects TRBV7-6 to TRBJ1-1; D is possibly TRBD1 (5 bases). Per the germline V gene, CDR1 is SGHVS and CDR2 is FNYEAQ. Trimming took off 1 base at V and 1 base at J, with 13 bases between the two ends. CDR3 length: 16 amino acids. The CDR3 loop is CASSLDLAGTNTEAFF. The CDR3 coding sequence is TGTGCCAGCAGCTTAGATCTGGCGGGGACGAACACTGAAGCTTTCTTT.

This clone occurred a few times. The chain recombines TRBV18 with TRBJ2-2; no reliable D call. The CDR3 has 16 residues. Trimming took off 1 base at V and 0 bases at J, with 9 bases between the two ends. The germline V gene encodes CDR1 KGHSH and CDR2 LQKENI. The CDR3 sequence is CASSPRARSNTGELFF. DNA of the CDR3: TGTGCCAGCTCACCACGGGCCCGGTCGAACACCGGGGAGCTGTTTTTT.

The chain combines TRBV5-1 with TRBJ1-2; no reliable D call. The V end lost 0 bases, the J end lost 4 bases, and 13 bases lay between the germline ends. This CDR3 is built from 15 residues. Germline V CDR1 and CDR2: SGHRS, YFSETQ. The CDR3 DNA sequence: TGCGCCAGCAGCTTGGCCGCGGGATTCATCTATGGCTACACCTTC. Residues: CASSLAAGFIYGYTF.

V usage is TRBV5-4 and J usage is TRBJ1-1; 7 nucleotides match TRBD1. V lost 0 bases and J lost 4; bases outside the gene matches: 6. CDR1 is SGHNT, CDR2 YYREEE, per germline (reference sequence). The CDR3 has 15 amino acids. CDR3 residues: CASSLVRGSATEAFF. The DNA for the CDR3 is TGTGCCAGCAGCTTGGTCAGGGGGTCGGCCACTGAAGCTTTCTTT.

The chain's CDR3 is CASSAVQASTDTQYF. The CDR3, as DNA: TGCGCCAGCAGCGCCGTCCAGGCTAGCACAGATACGCAGTATTTT. The J gene is TRBJ2-3, the V gene TRBV5-1; no definite D call. Deletions cut 4 bases from V and 0 bases from J, with 12 bases between. The CDR3 is made up of 15 amino acids. The germline V gene encodes CDR1 SGHRS and CDR2 YFSETQ.

This clone was counted once. Other DNA sequences within the sample encode an identical CDR3. The chain uses TRBV30 and TRBJ2-7, with TRBD1 identical over 7 bases. V gave up 0 bases and J gave up 4 bases; unmatched junction bases: 3. Germline-derived CDR1 and CDR2 are GTSNPN and SVGIG (reference sequence). The CDR3 is made up of 13 amino acids. The CDR3 loop reads CAWSVNRGYEQYF. Here the CDR3 DNA reads TGTGCCTGGAGTGTCAACAGGGGTTACGAGCAGTACTTC.

This clone has more than one count but fewer than ten. The chain combines TRBV11-3 with TRBJ2-1, with D unclear. CDR1 is SGHNT and CDR2 is YENEEA in the germline V gene. This CDR3 spans 14 amino acids. Deletions cut 5 bases from V and 4 bases from J, with 12 bases between. Here the CDR3 reads CASSPTGYYNEQFF. CDR3 bases: TGTGCCAGCAGCCCGACCGGGTATTACAATGAGCAGTTCTTC.

This clone was detected only a few times. The rearrangement joins TRBV19 to TRBJ1-5, with 8 bases identical to TRBD1. Per germline, CDR1 LNHDA and CDR2 SQIVND (reference sequence). The CDR3 contains 15 residues. Trimming cost V 7 bases and J 4 bases; bases outside gene matches: 9. CDR3 amino acids: CASTLTGGRNQPQHF. The CDR3 nucleotides are TGTGCCAGTACCCTAACAGGGGGACGAAATCAGCCCCAGCATTTT.

V and J are TRBV5-1 and TRBJ1-1, with a weak D call TRBD1 (6 bases). Germline CDR1 is SGHRS and CDR2 is YFSETQ. The V gene lost 4 bases and the J gene lost 5 bases, with 18 bases spanning the gap. This CDR3 has 15 residues. In DNA form, the CDR3 reads TGCGCCAGCAGCCCTGAGGGGGGGGCAAGGACTGAAGCTTTCTTT. It codes for CASSPEGGARTEAFF.

This rearrangement joins TRBV6-1 to TRBJ2-1, with D possibly matching TRBD1 (6 bases). V dropped 6 bases and J dropped 3 bases, with 12 bases sitting between them. Germline CDR1 is MNHNS and CDR2 is SASEGT. CDR3 length equals 14 residues. The CDR3 region has the DNA TGTGCCAGCAGCCAGGGGCCCAACTACAATGAGCAGTTCTTC. Protein: CASSQGPNYNEQFF.

The chain has TRBV28 and TRBJ1-2; D is ambiguous. V lost 5 bases and J 8 bases, leaving 12 bases between the germline ends. Germline CDR1 reads MDHEN; CDR2 reads SYDVKM. This CDR3 has 12 amino acids. CDR3 sequence (DNA): TGTGCCAGCAGTCTGGAGCTGGCGGGCTACACCTTC. It is translated as CASSLELAGYTF.

The J gene is TRBJ2-3, the V gene TRBV7-9, with D uncertain. Deletions cut 5 bases from V and 2 bases from J, with 14 bases between. The CDR3 length is 15 residues. Per germline, CDR1 SEHNR and CDR2 FQNEAQ (reference sequence). The CDR3: CASSSRGGATDTQYF. Written as DNA, the CDR3 is TGTGCCAGCAGCAGTCGAGGCGGCGCCACAGATACGCAGTATTTT.